The clone carrying this T cell receptor beta chain turned up a few times. The record originates from a study of T-cell reconstitution after alpha-beta-depleted transplantation in children. Preparation of the TCRbeta library used unique molecular identifiers. Via MiXCR, TCRdb re-called the PCR reads, giving one row per CDR3 protein. The sample carries over 200,000 distinct CDR3 sequences, approximately 9.5% recorded once. The junction had 12 bases not matched to a gene; V was cut back by 6 bases and J by 7 bases. This CDR3 region has 15 residues. Germline V gene sequence: CDR1 SGHAT, CDR2 FQNNGV. The chain carries TRBV11-2 and TRBJ2-1; 7 nucleotides agree with TRBD2. This clonotype was obtained from a human donor who donated a stem cell graft to a child with acute lymphoblastic leukemia. Sequences were derived from PBMCs from the stem cell graft donor, sampled from the stem cell graft. The CDR3 DNA sequence: TGTGCCAGCAGGTCTAGCGGCCGGGAGAGGAATGAGCAGTTCTTC. As protein: CASRSSGRERNEQFF.